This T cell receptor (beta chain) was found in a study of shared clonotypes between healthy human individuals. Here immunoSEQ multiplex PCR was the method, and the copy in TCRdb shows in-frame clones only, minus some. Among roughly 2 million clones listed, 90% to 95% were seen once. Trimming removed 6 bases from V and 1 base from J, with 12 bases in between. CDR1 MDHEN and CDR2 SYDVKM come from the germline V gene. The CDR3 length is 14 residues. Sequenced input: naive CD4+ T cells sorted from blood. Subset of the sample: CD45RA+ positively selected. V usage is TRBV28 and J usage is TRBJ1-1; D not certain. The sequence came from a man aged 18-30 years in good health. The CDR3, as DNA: TGTGCCAGCAGGTTCTTGGATAAGAACACTGAAGCTTTCTTT. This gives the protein CASRFLDKNTEAFF.